The clone carrying this T cell receptor beta chain has more than one count but fewer than ten. This entry belongs to a study of regulatory T cells in long-lasting Graves disease. The V end lost 0 bases, the J end lost 8 bases, and 17 bases lay between the germline ends. This CDR3 contains 16 residues. Germline V lookup: CDR1 SGHRS, CDR2 YFSETQ. Described time point: newly diagnosed GD, antithyroid drugs for less than 3 months. The TCR library was prepared using RNA isolated from PBMCs. Arm-PCR with iRepertoire HTBI primers amplified the CDR3 regions for these TCR beta libraries. TCRdb fed the multiplex PCR reads into MiXCR, producing one record per CDR3 protein. The data show 400,000 to 550,000 distinct CDR3 sequences, approximately 16% seen once. This sample was also put to use in a study of T cells in Graves' hyperthyroidism and ophthalmopathy.

The sequences come from peripheral blood mononuclear cells (PBMCs), collected at new diagnosis, from a patient treated with antithyroid drugs. This TCR came from a woman younger than 45 with Graves disease. V is TRBV5-1 and J is TRBJ2-2; D is uncertain. CDR3 amino acids: CASSLERASRRGELFF. CDR3 nucleotides: TGCGCCAGCAGCTTGGAAAGGGCCTCCCGACGGGGGGAGCTGTTTTTT.